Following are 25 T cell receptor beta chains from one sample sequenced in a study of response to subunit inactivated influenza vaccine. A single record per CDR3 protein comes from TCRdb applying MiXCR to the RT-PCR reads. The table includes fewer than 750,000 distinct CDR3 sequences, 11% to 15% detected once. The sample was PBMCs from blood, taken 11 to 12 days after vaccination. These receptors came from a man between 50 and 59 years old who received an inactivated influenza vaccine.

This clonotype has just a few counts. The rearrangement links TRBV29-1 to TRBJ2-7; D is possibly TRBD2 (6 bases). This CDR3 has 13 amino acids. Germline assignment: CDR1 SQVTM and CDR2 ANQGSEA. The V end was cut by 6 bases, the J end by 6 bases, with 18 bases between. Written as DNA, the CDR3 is TGCAGCGTGACCGGAGGGAGTGACTTCGAGCAGTACTTC. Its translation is CSVTGGSDFEQYF.

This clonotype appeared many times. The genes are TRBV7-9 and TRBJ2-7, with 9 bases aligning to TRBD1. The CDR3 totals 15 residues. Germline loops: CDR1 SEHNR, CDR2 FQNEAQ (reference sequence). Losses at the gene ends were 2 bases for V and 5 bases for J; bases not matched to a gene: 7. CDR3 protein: CASSLTTTGGNEQYF. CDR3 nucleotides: TGTGCCAGCAGCTTAACAACGACAGGGGGGAACGAGCAGTACTTC.

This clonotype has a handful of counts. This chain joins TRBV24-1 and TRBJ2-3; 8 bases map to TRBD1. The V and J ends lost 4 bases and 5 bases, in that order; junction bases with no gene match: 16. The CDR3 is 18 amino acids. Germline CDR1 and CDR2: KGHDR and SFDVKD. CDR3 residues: CATSDPGQGTLQGDTQYF. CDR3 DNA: TGTGCCACCAGTGACCCCGGACAGGGAACTCTTCAGGGAGATACGCAGTATTTT.

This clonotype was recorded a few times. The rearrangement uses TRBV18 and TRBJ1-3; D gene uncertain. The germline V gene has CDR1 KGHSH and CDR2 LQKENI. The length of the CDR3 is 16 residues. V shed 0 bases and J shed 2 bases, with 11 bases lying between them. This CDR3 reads CASSPPQRATGNTIYF. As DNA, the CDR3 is TGTGCCAGCTCACCACCCCAGAGAGCTACTGGAAACACCATATATTTT.

DNA for the CDR3: TGTGCCACCAGCAGAGATCGGGCAGGCGACCCTTACCAAGAGACCCAGTACTTC. Translated, it gives CATSRDRAGDPYQETQYF. This chain uses TRBV15 with TRBJ2-5; no reliable D call. Germline V gene sequence: CDR1 LNHNV, CDR2 YYDKDF (reference sequence). The CDR3 consists of 18 residues. Between the trimmed V and J ends, which lost 0 bases and 0 bases, there was a span of 17 bases.

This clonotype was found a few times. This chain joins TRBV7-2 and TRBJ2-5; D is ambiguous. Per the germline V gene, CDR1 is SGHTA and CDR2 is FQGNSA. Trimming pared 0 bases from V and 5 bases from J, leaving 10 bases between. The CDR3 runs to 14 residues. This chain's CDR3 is CASSLARLTETQYF. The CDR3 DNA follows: TGTGCCAGCAGCTTAGCCCGATTAACGGAGACCCAGTACTTC.

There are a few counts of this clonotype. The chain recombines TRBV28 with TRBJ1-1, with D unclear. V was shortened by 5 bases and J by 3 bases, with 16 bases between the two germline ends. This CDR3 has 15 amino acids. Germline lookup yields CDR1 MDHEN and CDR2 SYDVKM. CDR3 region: CASSPGPAGYTEAFF. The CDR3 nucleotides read TGTGCCAGCAGTCCGGGCCCCGCGGGGTACACTGAAGCTTTCTTT.

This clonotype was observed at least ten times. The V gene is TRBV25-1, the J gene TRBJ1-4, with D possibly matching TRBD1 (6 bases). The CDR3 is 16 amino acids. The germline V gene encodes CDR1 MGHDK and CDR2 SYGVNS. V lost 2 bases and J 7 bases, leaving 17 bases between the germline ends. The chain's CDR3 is CASSERRDTPGEKLFF. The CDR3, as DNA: TGTGCCAGCAGTGAACGGAGGGACACCCCGGGTGAAAAACTGTTTTTT.

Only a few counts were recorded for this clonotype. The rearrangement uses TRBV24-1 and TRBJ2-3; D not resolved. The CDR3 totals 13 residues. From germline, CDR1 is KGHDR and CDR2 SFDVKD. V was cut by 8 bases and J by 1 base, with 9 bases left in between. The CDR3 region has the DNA TGTGCCACCACGAATGCAGGCACAGATACGCAGTATTTT. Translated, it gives CATTNAGTDTQYF.

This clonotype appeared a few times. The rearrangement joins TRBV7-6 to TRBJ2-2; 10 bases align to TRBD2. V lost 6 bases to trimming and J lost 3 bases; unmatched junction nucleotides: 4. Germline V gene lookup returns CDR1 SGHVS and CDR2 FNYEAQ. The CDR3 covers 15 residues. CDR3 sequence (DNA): TGTGCCAGCAGGTTGACTAGCGGGTACACCGGGGAGCTGTTTTTT. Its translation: CASRLTSGYTGELFF.

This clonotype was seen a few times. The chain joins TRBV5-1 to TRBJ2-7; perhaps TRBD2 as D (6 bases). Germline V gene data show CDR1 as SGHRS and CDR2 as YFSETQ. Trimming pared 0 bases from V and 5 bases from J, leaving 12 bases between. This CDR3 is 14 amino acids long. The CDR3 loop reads CASSLAGGYHEQYF. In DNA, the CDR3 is TGCGCCAGCAGCTTGGCCGGGGGTTACCACGAGCAGTACTTC.

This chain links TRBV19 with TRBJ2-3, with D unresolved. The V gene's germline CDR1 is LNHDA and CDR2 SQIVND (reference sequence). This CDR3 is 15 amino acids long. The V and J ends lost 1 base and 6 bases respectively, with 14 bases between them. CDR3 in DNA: TGTGCCAGTAGTATAGCAGAGACCGCCGGTGATACGCAGTATTTT. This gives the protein CASSIAETAGDTQYF.

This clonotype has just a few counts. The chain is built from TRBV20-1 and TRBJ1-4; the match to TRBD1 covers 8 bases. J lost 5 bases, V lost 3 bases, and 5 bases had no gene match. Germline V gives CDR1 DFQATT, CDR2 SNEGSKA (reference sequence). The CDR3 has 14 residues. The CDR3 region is CSASLTGANEKLFF. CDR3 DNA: TGCAGTGCTAGCCTGACAGGGGCAAATGAAAAACTGTTTTTT.

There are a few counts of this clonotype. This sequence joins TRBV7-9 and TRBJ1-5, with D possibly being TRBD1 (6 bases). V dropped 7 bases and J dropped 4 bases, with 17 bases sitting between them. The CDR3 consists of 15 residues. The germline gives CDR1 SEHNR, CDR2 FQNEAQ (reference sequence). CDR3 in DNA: TGTGCCAGCATGTCGACAGGCGGCCCAAATCAGCCCCAGCATTTT. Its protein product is CASMSTGGPNQPQHF.

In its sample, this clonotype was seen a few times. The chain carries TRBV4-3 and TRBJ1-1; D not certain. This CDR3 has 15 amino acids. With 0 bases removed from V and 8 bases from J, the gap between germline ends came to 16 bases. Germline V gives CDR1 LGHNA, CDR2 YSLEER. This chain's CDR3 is CASSQEPGNMVEAFF. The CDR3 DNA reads TGCGCCAGCAGCCAAGAGCCGGGTAACATGGTAGAAGCTTTCTTT.

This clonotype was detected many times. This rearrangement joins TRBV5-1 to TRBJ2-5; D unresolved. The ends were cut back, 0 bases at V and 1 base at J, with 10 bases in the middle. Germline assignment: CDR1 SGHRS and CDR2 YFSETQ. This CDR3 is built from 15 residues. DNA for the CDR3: TGCGCCAGCAGCTTGGCCACCGGTATCCAAGAGACCCAGTACTTC. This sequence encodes CASSLATGIQETQYF.

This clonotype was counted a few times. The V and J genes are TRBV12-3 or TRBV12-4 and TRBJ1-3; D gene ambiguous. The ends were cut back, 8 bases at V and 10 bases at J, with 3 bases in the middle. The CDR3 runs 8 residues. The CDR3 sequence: CASGTIYF. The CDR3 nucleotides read TGTGCCAGCGGAACCATATATTTT.

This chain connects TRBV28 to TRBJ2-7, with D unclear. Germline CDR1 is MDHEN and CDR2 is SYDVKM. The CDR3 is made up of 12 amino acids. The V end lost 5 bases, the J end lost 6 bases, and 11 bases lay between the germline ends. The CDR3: CASSPAGSEQYF. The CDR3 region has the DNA TGTGCCAGCAGTCCGGCAGGATCCGAGCAGTACTTC.

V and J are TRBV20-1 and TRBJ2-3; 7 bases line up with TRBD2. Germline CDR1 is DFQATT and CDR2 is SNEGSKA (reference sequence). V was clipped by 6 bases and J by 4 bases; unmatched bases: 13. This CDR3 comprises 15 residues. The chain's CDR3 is CSADVEAGLPDTQYF. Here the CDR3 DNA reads TGCAGTGCAGATGTAGAAGCGGGACTTCCAGATACGCAGTATTTT.

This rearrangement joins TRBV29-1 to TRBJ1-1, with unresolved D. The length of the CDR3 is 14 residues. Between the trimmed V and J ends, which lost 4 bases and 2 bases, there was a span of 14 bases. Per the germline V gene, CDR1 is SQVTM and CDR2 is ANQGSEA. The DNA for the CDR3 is TGCAGCGTTGGAGTCGGGTTGGAAAACACTGAAGCTTTCTTT. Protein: CSVGVGLENTEAFF.

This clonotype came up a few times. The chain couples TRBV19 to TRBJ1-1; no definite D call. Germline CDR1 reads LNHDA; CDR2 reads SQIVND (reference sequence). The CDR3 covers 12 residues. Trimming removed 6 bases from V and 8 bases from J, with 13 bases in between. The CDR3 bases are TGTGCCAGTAGAGGGTATTCCCCCGAAGCTTTCTTT. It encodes CASRGYSPEAFF.

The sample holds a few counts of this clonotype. CDR3 region: CASSYPGLAGENEQFF. The CDR3 nucleotides are TGTGCCAGCAGTTATCCGGGACTAGCGGGAGAAAATGAGCAGTTCTTC. The gene calls are TRBV7-9 and TRBJ2-1, with 14 bases identical to TRBD2. Looked up from germline, CDR1 is SEHNR and CDR2 is FQNEAQ (reference sequence). CDR3 length equals 16 residues. Trimming at V came to 6 bases and at J to 7 bases, leaving 8 bases not matched to a gene.

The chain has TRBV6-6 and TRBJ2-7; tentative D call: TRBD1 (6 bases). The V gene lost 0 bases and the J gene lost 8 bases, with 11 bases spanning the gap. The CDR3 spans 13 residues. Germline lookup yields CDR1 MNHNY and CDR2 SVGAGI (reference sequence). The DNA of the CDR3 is TGTGCCAGCAGTTACTCGGTACAGGGCAAGCAGTACTTC. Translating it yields CASSYSVQGKQYF.

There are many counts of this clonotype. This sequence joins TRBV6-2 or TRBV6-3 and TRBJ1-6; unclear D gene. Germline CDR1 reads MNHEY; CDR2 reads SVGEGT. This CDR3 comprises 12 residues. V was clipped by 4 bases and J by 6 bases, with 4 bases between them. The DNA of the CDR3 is TGTGCCAGCAGTTCCCTTAATTCACCCCTCCACTTT. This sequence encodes CASSSLNSPLHF.

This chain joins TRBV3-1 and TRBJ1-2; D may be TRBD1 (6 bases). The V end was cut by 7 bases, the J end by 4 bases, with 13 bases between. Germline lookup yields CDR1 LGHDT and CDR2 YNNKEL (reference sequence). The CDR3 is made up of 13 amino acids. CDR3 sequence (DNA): TGTGCCAGCATGGGGGGCGCCTTCTATGGCTACACCTTC. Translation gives CASMGGAFYGYTF.